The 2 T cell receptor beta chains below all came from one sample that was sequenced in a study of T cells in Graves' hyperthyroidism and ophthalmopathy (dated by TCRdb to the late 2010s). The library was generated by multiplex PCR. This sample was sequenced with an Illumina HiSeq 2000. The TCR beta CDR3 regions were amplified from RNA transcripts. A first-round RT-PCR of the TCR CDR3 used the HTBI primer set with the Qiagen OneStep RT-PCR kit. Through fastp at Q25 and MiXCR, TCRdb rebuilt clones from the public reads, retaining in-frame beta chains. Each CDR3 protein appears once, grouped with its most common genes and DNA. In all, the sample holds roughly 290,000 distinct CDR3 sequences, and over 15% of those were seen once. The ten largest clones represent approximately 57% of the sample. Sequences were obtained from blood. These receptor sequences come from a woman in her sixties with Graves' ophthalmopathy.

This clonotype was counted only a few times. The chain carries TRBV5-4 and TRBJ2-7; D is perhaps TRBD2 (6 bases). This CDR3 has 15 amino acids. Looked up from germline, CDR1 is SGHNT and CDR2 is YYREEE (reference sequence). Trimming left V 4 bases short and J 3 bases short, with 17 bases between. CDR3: CASSPSSVGYYEQYF. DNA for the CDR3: TGTGCCAGCAGCCCCTCTAGCGTCGGATACTACGAGCAGTACTTC.

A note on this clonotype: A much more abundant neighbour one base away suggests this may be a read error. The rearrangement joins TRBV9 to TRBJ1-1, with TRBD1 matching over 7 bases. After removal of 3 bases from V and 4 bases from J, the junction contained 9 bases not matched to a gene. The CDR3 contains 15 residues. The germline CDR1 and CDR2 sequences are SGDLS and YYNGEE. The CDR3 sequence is CASSATGTVSTEAFF. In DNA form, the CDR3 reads TGTGCCAGCAGCGCCACCGGGACAGTGAGCACTGAAGCTTTCTTT.